What follows are 9 T cell receptor beta chains derived from one specimen sequenced in a study of shared clonotypes between healthy human individuals. Sequenced by immunoSEQ multiplex PCR; TCRdb stores in-frame clones only, minus some. The sample holds some 1 million clones, around 74% seen once. Sequencing used memory CD4+ T cells sorted from blood. This sample's subset: CD45RA-negative fraction. All receptors come from a man aged 18 to 29 in good health.

This chain joins TRBV5-1 and TRBJ1-6; 9 bases are shared with TRBD1. Germline CDR1 SGHRS, CDR2 YFSETQ. Germline trimming cut 4 bases from V and 10 bases from J; bases unmatched to any gene: 9. This CDR3 has 15 amino acids. In DNA form, the CDR3 reads TGCGCCAGCAGCCAAGGGGACAGGGCTGGATCACCCCTCCACTTT. This encodes CASSQGDRAGSPLHF.

This chain joins TRBV27 and TRBJ2-1, with D possibly matching TRBD2 (6 bases). This CDR3 has 14 amino acids. Germline loops: CDR1 MNHEY, CDR2 SMNVEV (reference sequence). V lost 3 bases to trimming and J lost 2 bases, with 8 bases between them. The CDR3 spells CASSLRGTYNEQFF. Here the CDR3 DNA reads TGTGCCAGCAGTTTGCGGGGCACCTACAATGAGCAGTTCTTC.

The chain has TRBV7-6 and TRBJ1-6, with D perhaps TRBD1 (5 bases). Germline CDR1 is SGHVS and CDR2 is FNYEAQ. Trimming cost V 4 bases and J 0 bases, with 7 bases left between them. The length of the CDR3 is 15 residues. CDR3 in amino acids: CASSSGSSYNSPLHF. CDR3 nucleotides: TGTGCCAGCAGCTCAGGGAGCTCCTATAATTCACCCCTCCACTTT.

This sequence joins TRBV6-5 and TRBJ1-1; 8 positions match TRBD1. CDR1 and CDR2 (germline): MNHEY, SVGAGI. The CDR3 runs to 15 residues. The V gene end was trimmed by 5 bases and the J gene end by 4 bases; junction bases not matched to a gene: 9. DNA of the CDR3: TGTGCCAGCAGTCGAATACAGGGGGGGACCACTGAAGCTTTCTTT. It translates to CASSRIQGGTTEAFF.

This chain joins TRBV11-2 and TRBJ2-5; perhaps D is TRBD1 or TRBD2 (5 bases each). Trimming removed 3 bases at V and 5 bases at J, with 10 bases between. CDR1 is SGHAT, CDR2 FQNNGV, per germline. The CDR3 consists of 13 residues. The DNA of the CDR3 is TGTGCCAGCAGCTTTGGGGGATTGGAGACCCAGTACTTC. Amino acid sequence: CASSFGGLETQYF.

This clone was recorded only once. The rearrangement joins TRBV18 to TRBJ1-3, with 7 bases matching TRBD1. Trimming at V came to 0 bases and at J to 5 bases, leaving 1 base not matched to a gene. Germline V gene data show CDR1 as KGHSH and CDR2 as LQKENI. This CDR3 contains 14 residues. The CDR3 sequence: CASSPPGQRNTIYF. The CDR3 region has the DNA TGTGCCAGCTCACCACCGGGACAGCGAAACACCATATATTTT.

The rearrangement links TRBV11-3 to TRBJ2-2; a weak D match, TRBD1 (5 bases). V was clipped by 0 bases and J by 4 bases, with 6 bases between them. Germline V gene sequence: CDR1 SGHNT, CDR2 YENEEA. This CDR3 is built from 14 residues. CDR3 sequence reads: CASSLEGVTGELFF. As DNA, the CDR3 is TGTGCCAGCAGCTTAGAAGGGGTCACCGGGGAGCTGTTTTTT.

The V gene is TRBV5-4, the J gene TRBJ2-3, with no clear D. Trimming left V 5 bases short and J 6 bases short, with 7 bases between. Germline CDR1 reads SGHNT; CDR2 reads YYREEE (reference sequence). This CDR3 contains 11 residues. DNA of the CDR3: TGTGCCAGCAGGGCGTTGGATACGCAGTATTTT. This gives the protein CASRALDTQYF.

This chain joins TRBV10-3 and TRBJ1-2; D uncertain. With 6 bases removed from V and 3 bases from J, the gap between germline ends came to 17 bases. This CDR3 spans 15 amino acids. Germline V lookup: CDR1 ENHRY, CDR2 SYGVKD. The CDR3 sequence: CAIRAPDVSYYGYTF. As DNA, the CDR3 is TGTGCCATCAGGGCCCCCGATGTCAGTTACTATGGCTACACCTTC.